This entry is about one T cell receptor (beta chain). These data originate in a study of T cell responses to AZD1222 COVID-19 vaccine. Overall study context: Pooled in the analysis were second doses at about 4 or about 12 weeks.

The junction had 8 bases not matched to a gene; V was cut back by 5 bases and J by 7 bases. Germline values: CDR1 MNHEY, CDR2 SMNVEV (reference sequence). The CDR3 sequence is 15 residues long. The data were produced by immunoSEQ multiplex PCR, yet TCRdb's version contains in-frame clones alone and is incomplete. The profile covers some 190,000 clones, with around 91% appearing a single time and approximately 7.2% taken by the ten largest. This chain joins TRBV27 and TRBJ1-6; 7 bases fit TRBD1. Sample: peripheral blood, taken on day 0 of AZD1222 vaccination. The receptor was isolated from an adult in good health. This CDR3 is CASSPPSQGNSPLHF. The CDR3 nucleotides read TGTGCCAGCAGTCCCCCTTCACAGGGGAATTCACCCCTCCACTTT.